This T cell receptor beta chain is from a study of blood T cell repertoires in COVID-19. Study summary: Samples taken during acute and convalescent COVID-19 were collected in the United States, Italy and Spain. The cDNA or gDNA used as material had been derived from T cells, B-cell-depleted T cells, or PBMCs.

CDR1 is MRHNA, CDR2 SNTAGT, per germline. Trimming shortened V by 5 bases and J by 8 bases, and 12 bases separated the two germline ends. The CDR3 contains 13 residues. In the authors' workflow: Estimates of nucleated cell counts were drawn from the amplification of reference gene primers. Profiling relied on immunoSEQ multiplex PCR, and the TCRdb table lists in-frame clones only, not all of them. That table furnishes V, J and clone size, whereas the DNA furnished D and trimming. The sample consists of about 160,000 clones, approximately 90% of them appearing once. This receptor was identified in a man between 18 and 35 years old with acute or convalescent COVID-19. Input material: peripheral blood. The rearrangement uses TRBV6-4 and TRBJ2-2; possibly TRBD2 for D (5 bases). The CDR3 sequence is CASSPEVAGELFF. DNA for the CDR3: TGTGCCAGCAGTCCGGAGGTGGCTGGGGAGCTGTTTTTT.